The 23 T cell receptor beta chains below all came from one sample that was sequenced in a study of shared clonotypes between healthy human individuals. Libraries were prepared by immunoSEQ multiplex PCR; TCRdb keeps only in-frame clonotypes and omits some of them. The table records roughly 700,000 clones, about 74% of them present only once. The sample comprised memory CD4+ T cells sorted from blood. Subset of the sample: CD45RA-negative fraction. The receptors stem from a young woman in good health.

This clone has just one count. The gene calls are TRBV27 and TRBJ1-1; 7 bases are a match to TRBD1. J was trimmed by 4 bases and V by 6 bases; bases with no gene match: 8. The CDR3 is 14 amino acids. The germline CDR1 and CDR2 sequences are MNHEY and SMNVEV (reference sequence). The CDR3 spells CASRDRSWSTEAFF. The CDR3 DNA reads TGTGCCAGCAGGGACAGGTCATGGTCCACTGAAGCTTTCTTT.

V and J are TRBV11-2 and TRBJ2-4; D ambiguous. From germline, CDR1 is SGHAT and CDR2 FQNNGV. The CDR3 loop spans 12 amino acids. V was pared by 6 bases and J by 7 bases, with 10 bases between. CDR3 protein: CASSRVMNIQYF. The CDR3 DNA sequence: TGTGCCAGCAGTCGAGTTATGAACATTCAGTACTTC.

This chain links TRBV27 with TRBJ1-1; no firm D call. Between the trimmed V and J ends, which lost 2 bases and 2 bases, there was a span of 12 bases. The length of the CDR3 is 15 residues. CDR1 MNHEY and CDR2 SMNVEV come from the germline V gene (reference sequence). The CDR3 coding sequence is TGTGCCAGCAGTTTAAGGCGCGCGGTCAACACTGAAGCTTTCTTT. This encodes CASSLRRAVNTEAFF.

This clone has ten or more counts. The V call is TRBV4-1, the J call TRBJ2-3, with 10 bases matching TRBD2. After removal of 4 bases from V and 2 bases from J, the junction contained 3 bases not matched to a gene. The CDR3 length is 15 residues. Germline CDR1 MGHRA, CDR2 YSYEKL. The CDR3 region is CASSRTSGDTDTQYF. The CDR3 DNA reads as TGCGCCAGCAGCCGGACTAGCGGAGACACAGATACGCAGTATTTT.

This clone has just one count. The chain uses TRBV29-1 and TRBJ1-1; 8 bases are shared with TRBD1. Germline V CDR1 and CDR2: SQVTM, ANQGSEA. V was pared by 6 bases and J by 10 bases, with 10 bases of the junction left unmatched. The CDR3 is 12 amino acids. CDR3 residues: CSVLTGEEVAFF. The CDR3, as DNA: TGCAGCGTCCTGACAGGGGAAGAGGTAGCTTTCTTT.

This clone has only one observation. The chain employs TRBV6-5 and TRBJ1-5; D possibly corresponds to TRBD1 (6 bases). Germline lookup yields CDR1 MNHEY and CDR2 SVGAGI. V gave up 2 bases and J gave up 6 bases, with 14 bases separating them. CDR3 length: 15 residues. CDR3 in DNA: TGTGCCAGCAGTTACACGGGGGGCGAGGGTCAGCCCCAGCATTTT. Protein: CASSYTGGEGQPQHF.

This clone occurred a few times. Distinct nucleotide sequences in the sample also encode this CDR3. The J gene is TRBJ2-7, the V gene TRBV5-1; 7 bases match TRBD1. Germline-derived CDR1 and CDR2 are SGHRS and YFSETQ. The ends lost 0 bases at V and 3 bases at J; junction bases unmatched: 3. This CDR3 region has 14 residues. The CDR3 loop reads CASSLDGTVYEQYF. For the CDR3, the DNA is TGCGCCAGCAGCTTGGATGGGACAGTCTACGAGCAGTACTTC.

In its sample, this clone was seen once. The sample holds other DNA sequences that translate to the same CDR3. The chain joins TRBV20-1 to TRBJ2-7; no firm D call. Trimming removed 6 bases from V and 1 base from J, with 7 bases in between. The CDR3 sequence is 11 residues long. Per germline, CDR1 DFQATT and CDR2 SNEGSKA (reference sequence). DNA of the CDR3: TGCAGTGCCCCAGAATCCTACGAGCAGTACTTC. Its protein is CSAPESYEQYF.

The chain joins TRBV25-1 to TRBJ2-7; D is unresolved. This CDR3 has 14 amino acids. CDR1 and CDR2 (germline): MGHDK, SYGVNS. V was trimmed by 8 bases and J by 0 bases, leaving 14 bases between them. In DNA form, the CDR3 reads TGTGCCAGCGCTACCCCATGGAGCTCCTACGAGCAGTACTTC. Translated: CASATPWSSYEQYF.

With regard to this clone: At the DNA level, this CDR3 is encoded by other sequences in the same sample as well. Here the CDR3 DNA reads TGTGCCAGCAGCTTAGACCTCGGGGGACGTGGTGGCTACACCTTC. Protein product: CASSLDLGGRGGYTF. The chain is built from TRBV7-9 and TRBJ1-2; a weak D match, TRBD1 (5 bases). Trimming removed 1 base at V and 7 bases at J, with 16 bases between. CDR1 and CDR2 from the germline V gene are SEHNR and FQNEAQ (reference sequence). The CDR3 length is 15 residues.

This clone was seen at least ten times. This rearrangement joins TRBV28 to TRBJ1-1, with 7 bases matching TRBD1. Germline V CDR1 and CDR2: MDHEN, SYDVKM. V shed 6 bases and J 5 bases; nucleotides not matched to a gene: 9. The CDR3 covers 14 residues. CDR3: CASSLTGPTTEAFF. The CDR3, as DNA: TGTGCCAGCAGCTTGACAGGGCCTACTACTGAAGCTTTCTTT.

The V and J genes are TRBV7-9 and TRBJ1-3; D is unresolved. The CDR3 runs to 15 residues. CDR1 and CDR2 (germline): SEHNR, FQNEAQ (reference sequence). With 1 base removed from V and 1 base from J, the gap between germline ends came to 8 bases. The CDR3 sequence: CASSLGHWSGNTIYF. CDR3 DNA: TGTGCCAGCAGCTTAGGTCATTGGTCTGGAAACACCATATATTTT. Complete variable domain (other parts from reference TRBV7-9 and TRBJ1-3): DTGVSQNPRHKITKRGQNVTFRCDPISEHNRLYWYRQTLGQGPEFLTYFQNEAQLEKSRLLSDRFSAERPKGSFSTLEIQRTEQGDSAMYLCASSLGHWSGNTIYFGEGSWLTVV.

The V and J genes are TRBV29-1 and TRBJ2-5; perhaps TRBD2 as D (5 bases). The germline V and J ends were trimmed by 7 bases and 5 bases, with 11 bases remaining between them. The CDR3 spans 11 residues. CDR1 is SQVTM, CDR2 ANQGSEA, per germline. CDR3 loop: CSGRERETQYF. CDR3 nucleotide sequence: TGCAGCGGTCGGGAACGGGAGACCCAGTACTTC.

The V call is TRBV6-5, the J call TRBJ1-5, with TRBD1 identical over 8 bases. The CDR3 has 15 residues. The germline gives CDR1 MNHEY, CDR2 SVGAGI. The J segment lost 6 bases and the V segment lost 6 bases, leaving 10 bases of the junction unmatched. Written as DNA, the CDR3 is TGTGCCAGCAGAGGACAGGGAAGGAGAATTCAGCCCCAGCATTTT. This gives the protein CASRGQGRRIQPQHF.

The chain carries TRBV7-8 and TRBJ2-1, with D maybe TRBD1 (6 bases). With 2 bases removed from V and 4 bases from J, the gap between germline ends came to 18 bases. CDR1 SGHVS and CDR2 FQNEAQ come from the germline V gene. The CDR3 covers 17 residues. CDR3 amino acids: CASSLSRGLNLYNEQFF. CDR3 nucleotides: TGTGCCAGCAGCTTAAGCAGGGGTCTCAACCTTTACAATGAGCAGTTCTTC.

The chain is built from TRBV2 and TRBJ2-7; D gene unclear. V lost 4 bases and J lost 0, with 13 bases in between. Germline-derived CDR1 and CDR2 are SNHLY and FYNNEI. CDR3 size: 15 residues. The CDR3 here is CASSAAEKSSYEQYF. For the CDR3, the DNA is TGTGCCAGCAGTGCGGCCGAGAAGAGCTCCTACGAGCAGTACTTC.

The V and J genes are TRBV27 and TRBJ2-2; D is possibly TRBD2 (5 bases). CDR1 and CDR2 from the germline V gene are MNHEY and SMNVEV (reference sequence). With 8 bases removed from V and 1 base from J, the gap between germline ends came to 14 bases. This CDR3 has 15 residues. CDR3 DNA sequence: TGTGCCAGCCGGGATGGTGGGATGAACACCGGGGAGCTGTTTTTT. Encoded protein: CASRDGGMNTGELFF.

The chain couples TRBV5-1 to TRBJ2-3; D is unresolved. The V end lost 4 bases, the J end lost 3 bases, and 12 bases lay between the germline ends. The CDR3 has 14 amino acids. Germline V gene sequence: CDR1 SGHRS, CDR2 YFSETQ. The CDR3 DNA follows: TGCGCCAGCAGCGACAAAGAAACAACAGATACGCAGTATTTT. Its protein product is CASSDKETTDTQYF.

This chain uses TRBV18 with TRBJ1-5; D remains ambiguous. Germline CDR1 and CDR2: KGHSH and LQKENI. The CDR3 extends over 13 amino acids. V was pared by 6 bases and J by 9 bases, with 15 bases between. CDR3 loop: CASSFQVTGPQHF. The CDR3, as DNA: TGTGCCAGCTCCTTCCAGGTCACCGGGCCCCAGCATTTT.

This clone was detected once. J is TRBJ1-4 and V is TRBV28, with 7 bases fitting TRBD1. CDR1 is MDHEN, CDR2 SYDVKM, per germline. The J segment lost 4 bases and the V segment lost 5 bases, leaving 13 bases of the junction unmatched. This CDR3 region has 17 residues. This CDR3 reads CASSDREYQTYNEKLFF. The CDR3 DNA is TGTGCCAGCAGTGACAGGGAGTACCAGACCTATAATGAAAAACTGTTTTTT.

In its sample, this clone was seen many times. This chain connects TRBV2 to TRBJ1-4, with D perhaps TRBD1 (5 bases). Germline lookup yields CDR1 SNHLY and CDR2 FYNNEI. The CDR3 runs 16 residues. Trimming removed 4 bases at V and 2 bases at J, with 14 bases between. DNA for the CDR3: TGTGCCAGCAGTGGCGCGACAGTGGGCACTAATGAAAAACTGTTTTTT. Its protein product is CASSGATVGTNEKLFF.

The chain carries TRBV15 and TRBJ2-5, with D unclear. V was shortened by 1 base and J by 3 bases, with 9 bases between the two germline ends. Germline V gene lookup returns CDR1 LNHNV and CDR2 YYDKDF (reference sequence). The length of the CDR3 is 14 residues. The CDR3 DNA reads TGTGCCACCAGCAGAGGAGGTTTGAAAGAGACCCAGTACTTC. Translating it yields CATSRGGLKETQYF.

A word on this clone: Other DNA sequences of this sample code for an identical CDR3. The chain uses TRBV5-4 and TRBJ2-3, with D possibly being TRBD1 or TRBD2 (5 bases each). Germline loops: CDR1 SGHNT, CDR2 YYREEE (reference sequence). Trimming cost V 0 bases and J 4 bases, with 6 bases left between them. This CDR3 is 13 amino acids long. The CDR3 loop reads CASSLVGADTQYF. The CDR3 bases are TGTGCCAGCAGCTTGGTGGGGGCAGATACGCAGTATTTT. Filled out from reference TRBV5-4 and TRBJ2-3, the complete variable domain reads ETGVTQSPTHLIKTRGQQVTLRCSSQSGHNTVSWYQQALGQGPQFIFQYYREEENGRGNFPPRFSGLQFPNYSSELNVNALELDDSALYLCASSLVGADTQYFGPGTRLTVL.